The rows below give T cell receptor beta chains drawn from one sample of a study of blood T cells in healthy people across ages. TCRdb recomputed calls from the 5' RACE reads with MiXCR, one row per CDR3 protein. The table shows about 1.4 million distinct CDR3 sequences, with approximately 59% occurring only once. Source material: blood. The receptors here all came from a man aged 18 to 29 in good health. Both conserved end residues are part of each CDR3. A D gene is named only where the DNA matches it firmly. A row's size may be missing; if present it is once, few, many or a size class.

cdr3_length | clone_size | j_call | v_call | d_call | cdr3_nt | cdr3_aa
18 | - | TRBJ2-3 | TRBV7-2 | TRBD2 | TGTGCCAGCAGCTCCATGTACAGACTAGCGGGGAGCACAGATACGCAGTATTTT | CASSSMYRLAGSTDTQYF
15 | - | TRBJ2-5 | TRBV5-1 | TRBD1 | TGCGCCAGCAGCTCATTACAGGGGTACCAAGGGACCCAGTACTTC | CASSSLQGYQGTQYF
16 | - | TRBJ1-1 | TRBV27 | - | TGTGCCAGCAGTTTATCGGTTAGTGACATGAACACTGAAGCTTTCTTT | CASSLSVSDMNTEAFF
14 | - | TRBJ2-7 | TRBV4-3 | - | TGCGCCAGCAGCCCTTCGGGGGAAGGCTACGAGCAGTACTTC | CASSPSGEGYEQYF
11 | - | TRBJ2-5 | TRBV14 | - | TGTGCCAGCAGCCAAGGGACAGCCCAGTACTTC | CASSQGTAQYF
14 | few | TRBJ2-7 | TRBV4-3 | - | TGCGCCAGCAGCCAAACCCTCGCGGGATACGAGCAGTACTTC | CASSQTLAGYEQYF
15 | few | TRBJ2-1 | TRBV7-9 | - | TGTGCCAGCAGCCCCTGGACGCTAGTCAACAATGAGCAGTTCTTC | CASSPWTLVNNEQFF
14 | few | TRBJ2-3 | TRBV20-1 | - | TGCAGTGCTAGAGTAGCGGATAGCACAGATACGCAGTATTTT | CSARVADSTDTQYF
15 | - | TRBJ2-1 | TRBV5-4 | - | TGTGCCAGCAGCTTGATGGGCCCCCAAGACAATGAGCAGTTCTTC | CASSLMGPQDNEQFF
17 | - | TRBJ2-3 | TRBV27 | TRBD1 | TGTGCCAGCAGAAGCGGGACAGGGGGCCTTAGCACAGATACGCAGTATTTT | CASRSGTGGLSTDTQYF
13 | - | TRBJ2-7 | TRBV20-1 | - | TGCAGTGCTAGCCCCGGGCCGAGCTACGAGCAGTACTTC | CSASPGPSYEQYF
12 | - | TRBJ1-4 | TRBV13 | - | TGTGCCGGCAGCTTAACTAATGAAAAACTGTTTTTT | CAGSLTNEKLFF
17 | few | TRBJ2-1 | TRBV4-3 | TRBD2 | TGCGCCAGCAGCCAAGATCGACTAGCGGTTAGCTACAATGAGCAGTTCTTC | CASSQDRLAVSYNEQFF
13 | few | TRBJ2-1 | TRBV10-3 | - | TGTGCCATCAGTGGTACAGGTGACAATGAGCAGTTCTTC | CAISGTGDNEQFF
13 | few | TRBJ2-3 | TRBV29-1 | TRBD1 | TGCAGCGTTGACGCCGGGACAGAAGATACGCAGTATTTT | CSVDAGTEDTQYF
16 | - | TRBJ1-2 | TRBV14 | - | TGTGCCAGCAGCCACCTAAACGGGGGCGGCCCGCATGGCTACACCTTC | CASSHLNGGGPHGYTF
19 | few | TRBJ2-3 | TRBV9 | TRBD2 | TGTGCCAGCAGCCAGAAGCGGTTGACTAGCGGCCTTAGCACAGATACGCAGTATTTT | CASSQKRLTSGLSTDTQYF
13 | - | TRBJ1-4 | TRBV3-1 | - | TGTGCCAGCAGCCATGGGACGCCTGAAAAACTGTTTTTT | CASSHGTPEKLFF
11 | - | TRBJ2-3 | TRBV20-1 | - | TGCAGTGCGAGGGGACCAGATACGCAGTATTTT | CSARGPDTQYF
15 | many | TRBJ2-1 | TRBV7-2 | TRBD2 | TGTGCCAGCAGCTCGGGACTAGCGGGGGGCAATGAGCAGTTCTTC | CASSSGLAGGNEQFF
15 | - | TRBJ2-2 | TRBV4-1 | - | TGCGCCAGCAGCAGACAGAGAGGGCGGGTCGGGGAGCTGTTTTTT | CASSRQRGRVGELFF
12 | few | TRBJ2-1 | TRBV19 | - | TGTGCCAGTAGTAAACAGGGTGGTGAGCAGTTCTTC | CASSKQGGEQFF
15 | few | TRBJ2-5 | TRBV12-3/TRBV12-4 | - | TGTGCCAGCAGTCTCCAGACCCTGATGGTTGAGACCCAGTACTTC | CASSLQTLMVETQYF
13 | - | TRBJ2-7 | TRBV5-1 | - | TGCGCCAGCAGCATATCTCCTCTCGACGAGCAGTACTTC | CASSISPLDEQYF
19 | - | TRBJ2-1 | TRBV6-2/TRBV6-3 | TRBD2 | TGTGCCAGCAGTTACTCGATGGCTAGCGGGGGCCTACGAAACAATGAGCAGTTCTTC | CASSYSMASGGLRNNEQFF
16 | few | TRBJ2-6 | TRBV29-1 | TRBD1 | TGCAGCGTTAGGGGGACAGGGGACTCTGGGGCCAACGTCCTGACTTTC | CSVRGTGDSGANVLTF
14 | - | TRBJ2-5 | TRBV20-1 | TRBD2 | TGCAGTGCTAGCCAGCGGGGGGGCCTGGAGACCCAGTACTTC | CSASQRGGLETQYF
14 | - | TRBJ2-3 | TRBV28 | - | TGTGCCAGCAGTTTTCAGCACCAGGGTGGGACGCAGTATTTT | CASSFQHQGGTQYF
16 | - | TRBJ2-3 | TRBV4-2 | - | TGTGCCAGCAGCTCCCATGGGCGGCGGGGTTCAGATACGCAGTATTTT | CASSSHGRRGSDTQYF
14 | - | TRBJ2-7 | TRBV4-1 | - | TGCGCCAGCAGCCAAGAAGGTTCTATCTACGAGCAGTACTTC | CASSQEGSIYEQYF
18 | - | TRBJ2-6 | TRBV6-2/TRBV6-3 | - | TGTGCCAGCAGTTACCAGTTAGGAGGCGGCTCTGGGGCCAACGTCCTGACTTTC | CASSYQLGGGSGANVLTF
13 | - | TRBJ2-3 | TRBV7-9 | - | TGTGCCAGCAGCTTCAAGCAAGGTATACGGCAGTATTTT | CASSFKQGIRQYF
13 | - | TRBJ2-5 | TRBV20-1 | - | TGCAGTGCTAGAGCAAGGACGGGCAGGACCCAGTACTTC | CSARARTGRTQYF
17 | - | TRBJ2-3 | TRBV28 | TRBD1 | TGTGCCAGCAGTTTTAGCAAGGGGGCGGAGGTCACAGATACGCAGTATTTT | CASSFSKGAEVTDTQYF
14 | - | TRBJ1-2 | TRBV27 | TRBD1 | TGTGCCAGCAGTCACACGGGACAGGGGTATGGCTACACCTTC | CASSHTGQGYGYTF